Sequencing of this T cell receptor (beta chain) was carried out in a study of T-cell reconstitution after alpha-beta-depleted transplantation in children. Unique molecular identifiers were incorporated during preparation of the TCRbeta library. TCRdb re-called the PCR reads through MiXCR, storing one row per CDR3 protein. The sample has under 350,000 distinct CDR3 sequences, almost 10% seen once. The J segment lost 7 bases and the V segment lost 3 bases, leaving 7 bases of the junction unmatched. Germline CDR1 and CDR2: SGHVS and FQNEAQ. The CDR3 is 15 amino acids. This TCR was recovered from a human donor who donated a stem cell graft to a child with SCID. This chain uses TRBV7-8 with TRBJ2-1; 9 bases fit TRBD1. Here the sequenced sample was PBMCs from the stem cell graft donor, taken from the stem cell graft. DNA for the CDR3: TGTGCCAGCAGCTTTCAAGGGACAGGGCTTAATGAGCAGTTCTTC. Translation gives CASSFQGTGLNEQFF.